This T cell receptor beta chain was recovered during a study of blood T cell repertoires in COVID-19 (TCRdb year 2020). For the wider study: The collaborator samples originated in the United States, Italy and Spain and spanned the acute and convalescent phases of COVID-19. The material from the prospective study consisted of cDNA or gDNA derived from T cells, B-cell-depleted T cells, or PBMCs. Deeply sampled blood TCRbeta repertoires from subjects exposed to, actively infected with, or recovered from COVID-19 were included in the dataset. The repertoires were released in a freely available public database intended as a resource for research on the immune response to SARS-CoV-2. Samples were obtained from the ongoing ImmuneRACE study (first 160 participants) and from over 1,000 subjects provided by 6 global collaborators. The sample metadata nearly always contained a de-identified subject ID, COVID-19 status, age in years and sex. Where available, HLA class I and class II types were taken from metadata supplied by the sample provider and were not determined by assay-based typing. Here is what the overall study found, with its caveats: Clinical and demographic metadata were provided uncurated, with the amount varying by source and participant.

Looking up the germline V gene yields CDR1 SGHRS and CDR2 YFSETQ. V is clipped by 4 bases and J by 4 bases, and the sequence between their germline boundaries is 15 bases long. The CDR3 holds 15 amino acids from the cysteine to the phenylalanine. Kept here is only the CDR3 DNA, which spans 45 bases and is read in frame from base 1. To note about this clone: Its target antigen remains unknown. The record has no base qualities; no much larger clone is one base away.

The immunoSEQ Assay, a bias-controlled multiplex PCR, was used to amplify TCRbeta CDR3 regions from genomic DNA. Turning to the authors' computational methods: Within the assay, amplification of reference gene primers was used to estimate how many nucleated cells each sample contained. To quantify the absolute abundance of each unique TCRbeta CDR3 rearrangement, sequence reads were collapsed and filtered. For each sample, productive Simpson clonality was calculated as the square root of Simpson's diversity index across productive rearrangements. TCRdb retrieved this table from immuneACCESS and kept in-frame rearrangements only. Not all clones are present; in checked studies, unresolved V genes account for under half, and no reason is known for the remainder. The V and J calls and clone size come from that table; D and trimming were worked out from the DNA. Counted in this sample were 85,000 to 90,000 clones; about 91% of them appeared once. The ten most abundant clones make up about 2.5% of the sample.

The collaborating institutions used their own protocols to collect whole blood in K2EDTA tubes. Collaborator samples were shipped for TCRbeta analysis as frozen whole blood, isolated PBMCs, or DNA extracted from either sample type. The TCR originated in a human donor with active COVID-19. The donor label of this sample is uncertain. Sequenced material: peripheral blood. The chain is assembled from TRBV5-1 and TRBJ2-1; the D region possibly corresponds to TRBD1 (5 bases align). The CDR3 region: CASSHSRVGYNEQFF. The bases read TGCGCCAGCAGCCACTCCAGGGTTGGTTACAATGAGCAGTTCTTC.